This T cell receptor beta chain was identified in a study of shared clonotypes between healthy human individuals. Study as a whole: A couple of women and a few men aged 18 to 49 served as donors. The study used three CD4 naive, three CD4 memory, two CD8 naive and one CD8 memory plate per donor.

The authors ran the assay at deep level. This table comes from immunoSEQ multiplex PCR, and its TCRdb copy is limited to in-frame clones, with some not included. The data hold under 600,000 clones, with roughly 98% observed a single time. V lost 2 bases and J lost 2; bases outside the gene matches: 8. The germline gives CDR1 SQVTM, CDR2 ANQGSEA. This CDR3 comprises 15 residues. Naive CD8 cells, CD45RO-negative and positively selected for CCR7, excluded terminally differentiated effector memory CD45RA+ cells. Among the donors, all were Caucasian adults who lived in Nashville, Tennessee. The sample was naive CD8+ T cells sorted from blood. The sequence was obtained from a man aged 25 to 45 in good health. The rearrangement uses TRBV29-1 and TRBJ2-7; TRBD1 matches at 8 bases. As DNA, the CDR3 is TGCAGCGTTGAACTGGCGGACAGGGTTGCCTACGAGCAGTACTTC. This sequence encodes CSVELADRVAYEQYF.